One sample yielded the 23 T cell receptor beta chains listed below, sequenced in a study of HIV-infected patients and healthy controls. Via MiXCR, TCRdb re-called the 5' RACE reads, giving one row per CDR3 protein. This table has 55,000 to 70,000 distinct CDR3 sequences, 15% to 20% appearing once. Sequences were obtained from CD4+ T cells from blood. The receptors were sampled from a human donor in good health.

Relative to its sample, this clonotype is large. The CDR3 loop reads CASSWRRLDTEAFF. CDR3 sequence (DNA): TGTGCCAGCAGTTGGAGGCGCTTGGACACTGAAGCTTTCTTT. This chain joins TRBV6-2 or TRBV6-3 and TRBJ1-1; D uncertain. The length of the CDR3 is 14 residues. Trimming took off 4 bases at V and 3 bases at J, with 12 bases between the two ends. Per germline, CDR1 MNHEY and CDR2 SVGEGT.

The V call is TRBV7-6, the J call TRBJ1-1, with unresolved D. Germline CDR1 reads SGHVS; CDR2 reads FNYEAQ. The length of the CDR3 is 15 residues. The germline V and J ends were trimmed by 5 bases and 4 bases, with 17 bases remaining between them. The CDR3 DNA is TGTGCCAGCAGCGCCACTCGCAGCCAAAGCACTGAAGCTTTCTTT. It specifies CASSATRSQSTEAFF.

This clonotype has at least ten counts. The CDR3 DNA reads TGTGCCAGCAGCTTTACCGGGCCACATCAGCCCCAGCATTTT. Protein product: CASSFTGPHQPQHF. The rearrangement joins TRBV5-6 to TRBJ1-5; no firm D call. Germline loops: CDR1 SGHDT, CDR2 YYEEEE. This CDR3 has 14 residues. V lost 2 bases and J 5 bases, leaving 11 bases between the germline ends.

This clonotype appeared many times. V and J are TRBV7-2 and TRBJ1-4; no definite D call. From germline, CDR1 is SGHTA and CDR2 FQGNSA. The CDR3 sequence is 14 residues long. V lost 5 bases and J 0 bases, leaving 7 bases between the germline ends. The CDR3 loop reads CASSKHPTNEKLFF. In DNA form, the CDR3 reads TGTGCCAGCAGCAAACATCCAACTAATGAAAAACTGTTTTTT. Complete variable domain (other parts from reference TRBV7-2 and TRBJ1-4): GAGVSQSPSNKVTEKGKDVELRCDPISGHTALYWYRQSLGQGLEFLIYFQGNSAPDKSGLPSDRFSAERTGGSVSTLTIQRTQQEDSAVYLCASSKHPTNEKLFFGSGTQLSVL.

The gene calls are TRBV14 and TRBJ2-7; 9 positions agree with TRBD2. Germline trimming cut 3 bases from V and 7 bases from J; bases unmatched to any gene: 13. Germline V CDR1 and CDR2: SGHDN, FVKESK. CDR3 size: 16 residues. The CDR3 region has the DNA TGTGCCAGCAGCCACGCCACCGGGACTAGCTCCGGAGAGCAGTACTTC. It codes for CASSHATGTSSGEQYF.

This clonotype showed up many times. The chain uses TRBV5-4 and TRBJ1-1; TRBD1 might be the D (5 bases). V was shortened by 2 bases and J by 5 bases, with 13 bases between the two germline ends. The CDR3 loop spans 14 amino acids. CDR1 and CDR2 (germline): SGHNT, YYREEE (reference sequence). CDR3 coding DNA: TGTGCCAGCAGCTTCCCGGACGGGGGAACTGAAGCTTTCTTT. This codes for CASSFPDGGTEAFF.

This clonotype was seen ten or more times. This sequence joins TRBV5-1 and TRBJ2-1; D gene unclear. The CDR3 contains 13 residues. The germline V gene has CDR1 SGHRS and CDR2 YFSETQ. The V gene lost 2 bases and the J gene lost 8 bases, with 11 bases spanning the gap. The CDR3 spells CASSLPSADEQFF. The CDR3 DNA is TGCGCCAGCAGCTTACCATCGGCGGATGAGCAGTTCTTC. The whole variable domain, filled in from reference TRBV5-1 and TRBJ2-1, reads KAGVTQTPRYLIKTRGQQVTLSCSPISGHRSVSWYQQTPGQGLQFLFEYFSETQRNKGNFPGRFSGRQFSNSRSEMNVSTLELGDSALYLCASSLPSADEQFFGPGTRLTVL.

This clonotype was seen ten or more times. CDR3 amino acids: CASSLLQGNRYEQYF. CDR3 in DNA: TGCGCCAGCAGCCTACTCCAGGGGAATCGGTACGAGCAGTACTTC. The chain employs TRBV5-1 and TRBJ2-7, with a weak D call TRBD1 (6 bases). Germline-derived CDR1 and CDR2 are SGHRS and YFSETQ. The CDR3 has 15 residues. Trimming cost V 4 bases and J 4 bases, with 18 bases left between them. Combining the CDR3 with reference TRBV5-1 and TRBJ2-7 gives the whole variable domain KAGVTQTPRYLIKTRGQQVTLSCSPISGHRSVSWYQQTPGQGLQFLFEYFSETQRNKGNFPGRFSGRQFSNSRSEMNVSTLELGDSALYLCASSLLQGNRYEQYFGPGTRLTVT.

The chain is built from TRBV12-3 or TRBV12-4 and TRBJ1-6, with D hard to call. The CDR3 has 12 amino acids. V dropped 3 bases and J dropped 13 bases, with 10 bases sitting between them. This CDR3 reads CASSLVAGPLHF. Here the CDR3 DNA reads TGTGCCAGCAGTTTGGTGGCAGGCCCCCTCCACTTT.

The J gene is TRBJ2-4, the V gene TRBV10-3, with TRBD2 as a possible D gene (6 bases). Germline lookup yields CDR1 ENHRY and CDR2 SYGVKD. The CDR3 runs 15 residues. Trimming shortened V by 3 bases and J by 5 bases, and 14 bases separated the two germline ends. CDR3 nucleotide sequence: TGTGCCATCAGTGATTTAGCGGCATCGGAAAACATTCAGTACTTC. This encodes CAISDLAASENIQYF.

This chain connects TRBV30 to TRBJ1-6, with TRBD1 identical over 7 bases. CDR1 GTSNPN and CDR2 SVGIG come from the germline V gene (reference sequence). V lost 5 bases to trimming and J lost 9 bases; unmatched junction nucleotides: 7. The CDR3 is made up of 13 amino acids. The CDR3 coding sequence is TGTGCCTGGGAAAGGACAGGCACTTCACCCCTCCACTTT. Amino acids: CAWERTGTSPLHF.

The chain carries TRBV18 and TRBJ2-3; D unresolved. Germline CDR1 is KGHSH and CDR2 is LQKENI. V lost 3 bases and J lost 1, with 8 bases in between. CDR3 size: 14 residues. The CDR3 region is CASSPSSGTDTQYF. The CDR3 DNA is TGTGCCAGCTCACCTTCGAGTGGCACAGATACGCAGTATTTT.

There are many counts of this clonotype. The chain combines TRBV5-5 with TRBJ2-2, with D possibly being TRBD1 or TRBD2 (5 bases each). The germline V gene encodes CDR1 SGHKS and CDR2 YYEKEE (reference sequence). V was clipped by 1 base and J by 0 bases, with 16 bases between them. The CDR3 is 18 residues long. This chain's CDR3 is CASSLSLGPLTNTGELFF. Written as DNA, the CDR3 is TGTGCCAGCAGCTTGAGTTTGGGACCTCTTACGAACACCGGGGAGCTGTTTTTT.

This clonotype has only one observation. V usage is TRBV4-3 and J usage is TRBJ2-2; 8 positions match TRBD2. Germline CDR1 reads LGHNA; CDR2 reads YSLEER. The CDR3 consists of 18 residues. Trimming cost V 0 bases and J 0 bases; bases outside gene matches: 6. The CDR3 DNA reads TGCGCCAGCAGCCAAGATGGACCGGGACTAGCGAACACCGGGGAGCTGTTTTTT. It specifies CASSQDGPGLANTGELFF.

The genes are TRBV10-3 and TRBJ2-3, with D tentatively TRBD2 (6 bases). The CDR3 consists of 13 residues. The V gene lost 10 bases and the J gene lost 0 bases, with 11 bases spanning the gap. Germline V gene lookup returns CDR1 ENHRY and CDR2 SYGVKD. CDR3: CATASVSTDTQYF. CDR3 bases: TGTGCCACCGCTAGCGTAAGCACAGATACGCAGTATTTT.

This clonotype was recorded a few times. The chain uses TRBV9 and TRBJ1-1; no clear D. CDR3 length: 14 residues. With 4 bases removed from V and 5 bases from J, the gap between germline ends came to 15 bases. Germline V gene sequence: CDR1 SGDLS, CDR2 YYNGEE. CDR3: CASSPRDTNTEAFF. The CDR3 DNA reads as TGTGCCAGCAGCCCCAGAGACACAAATACTGAAGCTTTCTTT. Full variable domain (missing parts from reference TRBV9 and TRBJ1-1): DSGVTQTPKHLITATGQRVTLRCSPRSGDLSVYWYQQSLDQGLQFLIQYYNGEERAKGNILERFSAQQFPDLHSELNLSSLELGDSALYFCASSPRDTNTEAFFGQGTRLTVV.

The CDR3 sequence: CSAATSGSPTDTQYF. CDR3 nucleotides: TGCAGTGCTGCGACTAGCGGGAGCCCCACAGATACGCAGTATTTT. The V call is TRBV20-1, the J call TRBJ2-3; 12 bases are a match to TRBD2. V gave up 5 bases and J gave up 2 bases; unmatched junction bases: 5. CDR1 DFQATT and CDR2 SNEGSKA come from the germline V gene (reference sequence). The CDR3 extends over 15 amino acids.

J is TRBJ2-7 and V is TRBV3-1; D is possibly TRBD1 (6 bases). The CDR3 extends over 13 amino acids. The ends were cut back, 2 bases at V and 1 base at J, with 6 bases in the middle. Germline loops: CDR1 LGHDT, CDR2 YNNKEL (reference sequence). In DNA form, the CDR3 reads TGTGCCAGCAGCCAAAGGGGGTCCTACGAGCAGTACTTC. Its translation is CASSQRGSYEQYF.

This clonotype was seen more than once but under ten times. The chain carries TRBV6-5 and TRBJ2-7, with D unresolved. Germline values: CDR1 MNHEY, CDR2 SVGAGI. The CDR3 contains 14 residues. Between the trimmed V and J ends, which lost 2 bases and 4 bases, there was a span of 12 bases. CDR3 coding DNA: TGTGCCAGCAGTTACGGGCAGCGCGGATACGAGCAGTACTTC. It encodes CASSYGQRGYEQYF.

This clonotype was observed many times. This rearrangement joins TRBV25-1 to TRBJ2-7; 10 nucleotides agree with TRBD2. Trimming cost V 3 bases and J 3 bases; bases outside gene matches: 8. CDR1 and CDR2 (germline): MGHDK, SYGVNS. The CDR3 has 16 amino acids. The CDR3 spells CASSDDTGTSVYEQYF. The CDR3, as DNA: TGTGCCAGCAGTGATGATACCGGGACTAGCGTCTACGAGCAGTACTTC.

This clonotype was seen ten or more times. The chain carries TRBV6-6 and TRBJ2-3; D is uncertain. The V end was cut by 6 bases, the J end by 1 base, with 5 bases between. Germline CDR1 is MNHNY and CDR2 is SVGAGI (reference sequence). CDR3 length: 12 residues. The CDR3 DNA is TGTGCCAGCAGACTCGGCACAGATACGCAGTATTTT. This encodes CASRLGTDTQYF.

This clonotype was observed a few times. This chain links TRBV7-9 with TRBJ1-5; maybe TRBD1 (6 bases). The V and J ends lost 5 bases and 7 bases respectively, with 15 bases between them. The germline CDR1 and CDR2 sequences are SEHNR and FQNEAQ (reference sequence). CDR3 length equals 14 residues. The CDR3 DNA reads TGTGCCAGCAGCCTAGATCGGGGGCACCAGCCCCAGCATTTT. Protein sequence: CASSLDRGHQPQHF. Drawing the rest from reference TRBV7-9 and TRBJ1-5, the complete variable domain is DTGVSQNPRHKITKRGQNVTFRCDPISEHNRLYWYRQTLGQGPEFLTYFQNEAQLEKSRLLSDRFSAERPKGSFSTLEIQRTEQGDSAMYLCASSLDRGHQPQHFGDGTRLSIL.

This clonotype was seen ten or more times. The CDR3 DNA sequence: TGTGCCAGCAGCTTGGCGGCCGGGGGCAACACAGATACGCAGTATTTT. Residues: CASSLAAGGNTDTQYF. V gene TRBV5-4 combines with J gene TRBJ2-3; D is perhaps TRBD1 or TRBD2 (6 bases each). Per the germline V gene, CDR1 is SGHNT and CDR2 is YYREEE (reference sequence). V was trimmed by 0 bases and J by 2 bases, leaving 13 bases between them. The CDR3 consists of 16 residues.